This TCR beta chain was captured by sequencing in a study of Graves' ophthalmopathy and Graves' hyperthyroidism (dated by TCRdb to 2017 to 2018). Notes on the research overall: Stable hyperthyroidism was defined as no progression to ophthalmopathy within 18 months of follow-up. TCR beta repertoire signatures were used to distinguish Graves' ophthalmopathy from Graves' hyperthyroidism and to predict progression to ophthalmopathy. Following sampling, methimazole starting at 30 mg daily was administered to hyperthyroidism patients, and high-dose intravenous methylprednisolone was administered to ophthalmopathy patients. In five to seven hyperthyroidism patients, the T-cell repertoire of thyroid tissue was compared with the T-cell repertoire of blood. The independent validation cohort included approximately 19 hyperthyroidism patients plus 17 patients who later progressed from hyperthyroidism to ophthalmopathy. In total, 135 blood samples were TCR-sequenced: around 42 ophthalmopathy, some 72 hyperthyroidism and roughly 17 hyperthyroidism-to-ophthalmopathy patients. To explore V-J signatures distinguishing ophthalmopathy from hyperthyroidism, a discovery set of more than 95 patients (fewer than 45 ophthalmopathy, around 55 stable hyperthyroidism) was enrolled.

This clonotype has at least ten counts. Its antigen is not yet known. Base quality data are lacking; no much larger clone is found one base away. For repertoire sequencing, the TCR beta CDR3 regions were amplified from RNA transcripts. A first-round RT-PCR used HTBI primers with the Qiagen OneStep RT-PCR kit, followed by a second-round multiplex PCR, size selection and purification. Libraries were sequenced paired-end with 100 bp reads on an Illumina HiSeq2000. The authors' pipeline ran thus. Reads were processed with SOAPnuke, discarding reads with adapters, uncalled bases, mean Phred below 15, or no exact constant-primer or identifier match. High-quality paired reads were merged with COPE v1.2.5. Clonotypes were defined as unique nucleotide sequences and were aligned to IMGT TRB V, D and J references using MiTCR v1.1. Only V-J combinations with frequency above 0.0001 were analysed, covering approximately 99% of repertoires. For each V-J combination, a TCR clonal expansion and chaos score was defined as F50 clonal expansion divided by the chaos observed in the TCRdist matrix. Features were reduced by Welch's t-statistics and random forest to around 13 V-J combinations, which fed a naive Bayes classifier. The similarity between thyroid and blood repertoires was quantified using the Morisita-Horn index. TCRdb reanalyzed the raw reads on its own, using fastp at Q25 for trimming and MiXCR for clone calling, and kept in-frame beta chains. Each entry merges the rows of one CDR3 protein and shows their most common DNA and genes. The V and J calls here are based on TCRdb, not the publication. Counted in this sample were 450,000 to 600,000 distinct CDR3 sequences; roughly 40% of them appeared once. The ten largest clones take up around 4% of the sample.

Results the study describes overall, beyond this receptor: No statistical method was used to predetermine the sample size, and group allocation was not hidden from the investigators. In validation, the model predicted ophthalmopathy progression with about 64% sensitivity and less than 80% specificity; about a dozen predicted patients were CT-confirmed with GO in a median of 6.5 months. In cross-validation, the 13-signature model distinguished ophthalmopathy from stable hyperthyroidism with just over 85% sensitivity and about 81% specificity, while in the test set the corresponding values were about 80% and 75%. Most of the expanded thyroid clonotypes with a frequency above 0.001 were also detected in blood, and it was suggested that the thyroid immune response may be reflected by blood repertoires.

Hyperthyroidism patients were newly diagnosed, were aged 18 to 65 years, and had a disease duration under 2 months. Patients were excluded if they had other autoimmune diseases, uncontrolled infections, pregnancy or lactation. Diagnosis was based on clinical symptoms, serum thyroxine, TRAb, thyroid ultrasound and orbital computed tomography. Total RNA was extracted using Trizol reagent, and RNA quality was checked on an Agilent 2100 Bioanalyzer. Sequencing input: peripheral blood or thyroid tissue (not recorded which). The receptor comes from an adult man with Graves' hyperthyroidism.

This receptor has the CDR3 CASRATRGEDYGYTF. The sequence in DNA is TGTGCCAGCAGGGCCACCAGGGGAGAAGACTATGGCTACACCTTC. This chain joins TRBV2 to TRBJ1-2, with TRBD1 perhaps the D gene, on 6 matching bases. The CDR3 contains 15 residues, cysteine and phenylalanine counted. Only the CDR3 portion is preserved as DNA: 45 bases, with reading frame beginning at the first base. A distance of 17 bases separates the germline ends of V and J, which lose 6 bases and 3 bases respectively. The germline V gene encodes CDR1 SNHLY and CDR2 FYNNEI.